Each of the 32 T cell receptor beta chains below was sequenced from the same sample in a study of blood T cells in healthy people across ages (dated by TCRdb to 2013 to 2016). The library was built by means of 5' RACE. The sample was run on an Illumina HiSeq 2500. The second PCR ran for about 6 to 11 cycles and used a J-beta primer mix along with a sample-barcoded 5' primer. The public reads were run again by TCRdb, first through fastp at Q25 and then through MiXCR, and only productive beta chains were kept. When rows share a CDR3 protein, they turn into one entry using the most common DNA and genes. This sample lists about 640,000 distinct CDR3 sequences; approximately 40% were detected once. The ten largest account for about 30% of the sample. What was sequenced was blood. The source of these receptors is a man older than 75 in good health.

The chain links TRBV5-4 to TRBJ2-4, with D maybe TRBD1 (5 bases). The tail of the sequence fits TRBJ2-7 better, so the J call may be wrong. Looked up from germline, CDR1 is SGHNT and CDR2 is YYREEE (reference sequence). This CDR3 has 14 amino acids. CDR3 sequence (DNA): TGTGCCAGCAGCTCCAACCCAGGGCCATACGAGCAGTACTTC. Residues: CASSSNPGPYEQYF.

V gene TRBV30 combines with J gene TRBJ2-5; weak D call: TRBD2 (5 bases). The CDR3 length is 13 residues. The germline gives CDR1 GTSNPN, CDR2 SVGIG (reference sequence). Trimming took 2 bases from V and 2 from J, leaving 9 bases between them. CDR3 region: CAWSTRGQETQYF. The DNA for the CDR3 is TGTGCCTGGAGTACCCGGGGACAAGAGACCCAGTACTTC. Full variable domain (outside the CDR3, taken from reference TRBV30 and TRBJ2-5): SQTIHQWPATLVQPVGSPLSLECTVEGTSNPNLYWYRQAAGRGLQLLFYSVGIGQISSEVPQNLSASRPQDRQFILSSKKLLLSDSGFYLCAWSTRGQETQYFGPGTRLLVL.

The count of this clonotype is one. V usage is TRBV7-9 and J usage is TRBJ2-2; D unresolved. The CDR3 runs 16 residues. Per germline, CDR1 SEHNR and CDR2 FQNEAQ (reference sequence). Trimming left V 5 bases short and J 1 base short, with 14 bases between. CDR3 residues: CASSPPQGWNTGELFF. The CDR3, as DNA: TGTGCCAGCAGCCCACCCCAAGGCTGGAACACCGGGGAGCTGTTTTTT.

This clonotype was counted only a few times. The V gene is TRBV12-3 or TRBV12-4, the J gene TRBJ2-4; no clear D gene. The V end lost 2 bases, the J end lost 9 bases, and 14 bases lay between the germline ends. The CDR3 spans 14 residues. This CDR3 reads CASSLRGIRAIQYF. In nucleotides, the CDR3 is TGTGCCAGCAGTTTACGAGGAATCCGCGCCATTCAGTACTTC.

V gene TRBV20-1 combines with J gene TRBJ2-7; tentative D call: TRBD2 (6 bases). V was cut by 0 bases and J by 5 bases, with 11 bases left in between. CDR1 is DFQATT, CDR2 SNEGSKA, per germline (reference sequence). The CDR3 is 13 residues long. The CDR3 loop reads CSAREGTVNEQYF. CDR3 sequence (DNA): TGCAGTGCTAGAGAAGGGACTGTCAACGAGCAGTACTTC.

The rearrangement joins TRBV20-1 to TRBJ2-3; D is unresolved. Trimming removed 6 bases from V and 0 bases from J, with 19 bases in between. This CDR3 spans 16 amino acids. Germline CDR1 reads DFQATT; CDR2 reads SNEGSKA (reference sequence). CDR3: CSAKSSSRSSTDTQYF. CDR3 DNA: TGCAGTGCCAAATCTTCGTCGAGGTCTAGCACAGATACGCAGTATTTT.

The chain links TRBV7-2 to TRBJ2-4, with 7 bases aligning to TRBD2. The germline V gene has CDR1 SGHTA and CDR2 FQGNSA. CDR3 length: 15 residues. The V and J ends lost 5 bases and 3 bases, in that order; junction bases with no gene match: 7. DNA of the CDR3: TGTGCCAGCAGCGTTACGGGGGGAGGCAAAAACATTCAGTACTTC. Its protein is CASSVTGGGKNIQYF.

This clonotype came up a few times. Here the CDR3 reads CASSLTPGRSAGTQYF. The CDR3 DNA follows: TGTGCCAGCAGCTTAACCCCGGGGAGGTCTGCCGGGACCCAGTACTTC. V gene TRBV7-3 combines with J gene TRBJ2-5; D perhaps matches TRBD2 (6 bases). V lost 0 bases, J lost 7 bases, and 18 bases lay in between. In germline, CDR1 is SGHTA, CDR2 FQGTGA. CDR3 length equals 16 residues.

This chain joins TRBV28 and TRBJ2-3, with D unresolved. V shed 3 bases and J shed 7 bases, with 8 bases lying between them. CDR1 and CDR2 (germline): MDHEN, SYDVKM. This CDR3 region has 12 residues. The CDR3, as DNA: TGTGCCAGCAGTTTCCGACGGAATACGCAGTATTTT. It codes for CASSFRRNTQYF.

V gene TRBV6-2 or TRBV6-3 combines with J gene TRBJ2-5; no reliable D call. The CDR3 length is 14 residues. Germline-derived CDR1 and CDR2 are MNHEY and SVGEGT. Trimming took off 0 bases at V and 5 bases at J, with 10 bases between the two ends. The CDR3 DNA follows: TGTGCCAGCAGTTACTCGACAATCCCCGAGACCCAGTACTTC. Residues: CASSYSTIPETQYF.

The rearrangement joins TRBV20-1 to TRBJ2-5; TRBD2 matches 11 bases. The J call may be wrong; the DNA end is better matched by TRBJ2-7. The V gene's germline CDR1 is DFQATT and CDR2 SNEGSKA (reference sequence). This CDR3 is built from 14 residues. CDR3 sequence reads: CSARVISGRDEQYF. The DNA of the CDR3 is TGCAGTGCTAGAGTTATTAGCGGGAGGGACGAGCAGTACTTC.

This chain uses TRBV3-1 with TRBJ1-2, with 10 bases identical to TRBD1. Germline values: CDR1 LGHDT, CDR2 YNNKEL (reference sequence). The J segment lost 7 bases and the V segment lost 8 bases, leaving 10 bases of the junction unmatched. The CDR3 runs 14 residues. This CDR3 is CASGDRGLRAGYTF. DNA of the CDR3: TGTGCCAGCGGTGACAGGGGGCTAAGGGCTGGCTACACCTTC.

A remark on this clonotype: A clone one base away is much larger, so this may be a read error. The chain carries TRBV29-1 and TRBJ1-2, with TRBD1 matching over 7 bases. The germline gives CDR1 SQVTM, CDR2 ANQGSEA. This CDR3 region has 13 residues. V lost 7 bases and J lost 0; bases outside the gene matches: 5. This chain's CDR3 is CSALTGPNYGYTF. The CDR3 coding sequence is TGCAGCGCCCTGACAGGGCCTAACTATGGCTACACCTTC.

The chain links TRBV20-1 to TRBJ2-7; tentatively, D is TRBD2 (6 bases). CDR1 DFQATT and CDR2 SNEGSKA come from the germline V gene (reference sequence). Trimming removed 1 base at V and 2 bases at J, with 12 bases between. The length of the CDR3 is 14 residues. The CDR3 is CSARGDSITYEQYF. The CDR3 bases are TGCAGTGCTAGAGGGGACTCCATCACCTACGAGCAGTACTTC.

The chain joins TRBV3-1 to TRBJ2-1, with 9 nucleotides matching TRBD2. V dropped 2 bases and J dropped 2; count of bases not matched to a gene: 4. The CDR3 spans 16 residues. Germline V gives CDR1 LGHDT, CDR2 YNNKEL (reference sequence). DNA of the CDR3: TGTGCCAGCAGCCAAAGACTAGCGGACGCCTACAATGAGCAGTTCTTC. Amino acids: CASSQRLADAYNEQFF.

The chain links TRBV7-2 to TRBJ1-4; D unclear. Deletions cut 2 bases from V and 3 bases from J, with 13 bases between. Germline CDR1 reads SGHTA; CDR2 reads FQGNSA. The CDR3 contains 16 residues. The chain's CDR3 is CASSLMQPGANEKLFF. The DNA of the CDR3 is TGTGCCAGCAGCTTAATGCAGCCGGGAGCTAATGAAAAACTGTTTTTT. The whole variable domain, remainder taken from reference TRBV7-2 and TRBJ1-4, is GAGVSQSPSNKVTEKGKDVELRCDPISGHTALYWYRQSLGQGLEFLIYFQGNSAPDKSGLPSDRFSAERTGGSVSTLTIQRTQQEDSAVYLCASSLMQPGANEKLFFGSGTQLSVL.

The genes are TRBV3-1 and TRBJ1-1, with D perhaps TRBD1 (5 bases). This CDR3 has 14 residues. The germline V and J ends were trimmed by 1 base and 7 bases, with 13 bases remaining between them. Per germline, CDR1 LGHDT and CDR2 YNNKEL (reference sequence). CDR3 sequence (DNA): TGTGCCAGCAGCCAAGGAAGAGGGGTTATTGAAGCTTTCTTT. It translates to CASSQGRGVIEAFF.

The chain uses TRBV6-2 or TRBV6-3 and TRBJ1-2, with 7 bases fitting TRBD1. The trim removed 4 bases at V and 7 bases at J, leaving 12 bases unmatched. The CDR3 is 15 amino acids. Germline V gene sequence: CDR1 MNHEY, CDR2 SVGEGT. CDR3 region: CASSSDTGTERGYTF. The CDR3 DNA sequence: TGTGCCAGCAGTTCCGATACCGGGACAGAACGTGGCTACACCTTC.

The chain joins TRBV6-2 or TRBV6-3 to TRBJ1-1; TRBD1 might be the D (6 bases). V gave up 8 bases and J gave up 5 bases, with 15 bases separating them. The CDR3 is made up of 13 amino acids. Germline V gene data show CDR1 as MNHEY and CDR2 as SVGEGT. This chain's CDR3 is CASLGGRRTEAFF. CDR3 in DNA: TGTGCCAGCCTGGGGGGGCGCCGAACTGAAGCTTTCTTT.

This clonotype was recorded once. The V gene is TRBV20-1, the J gene TRBJ1-1; no clear D gene. The CDR3 runs to 14 residues. Looked up from germline, CDR1 is DFQATT and CDR2 is SNEGSKA (reference sequence). V lost 0 bases, J lost 4 bases, and 12 bases lay in between. The CDR3 sequence: CSARDGGIGTEAFF. The CDR3 bases are TGCAGTGCTAGAGATGGAGGGATAGGCACTGAAGCTTTCTTT.

The chain couples TRBV18 to TRBJ2-5; 11 bases map to TRBD2. The CDR3 is 15 residues long. CDR1 KGHSH and CDR2 LQKENI come from the germline V gene. Losses at the gene ends were 3 bases for V and 4 bases for J; bases not matched to a gene: 4. The CDR3 protein is CASSPTSGNRETQYF. CDR3 bases: TGTGCCAGCTCACCGACTAGCGGGAACCGAGAGACCCAGTACTTC.

The rearrangement links TRBV6-1 to TRBJ2-7; D possibly matches TRBD1 or TRBD2 (5 bases each). The CDR3 has 14 amino acids. V was shortened by 2 bases and J by 3 bases, with 11 bases between the two germline ends. The germline V gene has CDR1 MNHNS and CDR2 SASEGT. The chain's CDR3 is CASSETGPFYEQYF. CDR3 DNA: TGTGCCAGCAGTGAAACGGGACCTTTCTACGAGCAGTACTTC.

The chain is built from TRBV12-3 or TRBV12-4 and TRBJ2-3; unclear D gene. V was trimmed by 6 bases and J by 2 bases, leaving 12 bases between them. The CDR3 consists of 14 residues. The CDR3 DNA reads as TGTGCCAGCAGGCCTAACATGAACACAGATACGCAGTATTTT. Translating it yields CASRPNMNTDTQYF.

This clonotype was picked up one time. The chain is built from TRBV4-3 and TRBJ2-1, with TRBD2 matching 8 bases. This CDR3 is 18 amino acids long. Looked up from germline, CDR1 is LGHNA and CDR2 is YSLEER. Trimming took 4 bases from V and 8 from J; bases not matched to a gene: 19. The CDR3 is CASSPSTFLAGRLDEQFF. In DNA form, the CDR3 reads TGCGCCAGCAGCCCATCCACCTTCCTAGCGGGTCGGTTAGATGAGCAGTTCTTC.

This rearrangement joins TRBV2 to TRBJ2-1; the D call may be TRBD1 or TRBD2 (6 bases each). Germline loops: CDR1 SNHLY, CDR2 FYNNEI. V was shortened by 7 bases and J by 10 bases, with 17 bases between the two germline ends. This CDR3 is 13 amino acids long. CDR3 DNA sequence: TGTGCCAGCAAGGCAGGGGCTGCGGGAGAGCAGTTCTTC. Protein product: CASKAGAAGEQFF.

V gene TRBV5-4 combines with J gene TRBJ2-7; TRBD2 aligns across 10 bases. With V trimmed by 6 bases and J by 0 bases, 9 bases remained unmatched. The length of the CDR3 is 16 residues. The germline CDR1 and CDR2 sequences are SGHNT and YYREEE (reference sequence). The chain's CDR3 is CASTRSSGSISYEQYF. The CDR3 coding sequence is TGTGCCAGCACCCGCTCTAGCGGGAGTATCTCCTACGAGCAGTACTTC.

Comment on this clonotype: A clone one base away is much larger, so this may be a read error. This chain connects TRBV7-2 to TRBJ2-5; 7 bases align to TRBD2. The CDR3 is made up of 16 amino acids. With V trimmed by 2 bases and J by 0 bases, 6 bases remained unmatched. The germline gives CDR1 SGHTA, CDR2 FQGNSA. CDR3 loop: CASSLTSEGYQETQYF. The DNA of the CDR3 is TGTGCCAGCAGCTTAACTAGCGAGGGGTACCAAGAGACCCAGTACTTC.

This clonotype was picked up a small number of times. The chain recombines TRBV27 with TRBJ1-2; D possibly corresponds to TRBD1 (5 bases). V lost 3 bases, J lost 7 bases, and 15 bases lay in between. The V gene's germline CDR1 is MNHEY and CDR2 SMNVEV (reference sequence). This CDR3 has 14 residues. The CDR3 DNA is TGTGCCAGCAGTTTGTCGGTAACAGGTTCTGGCTACACCTTC. As protein: CASSLSVTGSGYTF.

The chain employs TRBV3-1 and TRBJ2-7; D perhaps matches TRBD1 (5 bases). The CDR3 loop spans 14 amino acids. Germline assignment: CDR1 LGHDT and CDR2 YNNKEL (reference sequence). Trimming took off 6 bases at V and 3 bases at J, with 15 bases between the two ends. CDR3 in amino acids: CASSSKGIVYEQYF. CDR3 sequence (DNA): TGTGCCAGCAGTTCCAAGGGGATCGTCTACGAGCAGTACTTC.

CDR3: CASSPIGTVRAEGNYEQYF. CDR3 bases: TGTGCCAGCAGCCCTATCGGGACAGTAAGAGCGGAAGGAAACTACGAGCAGTACTTC. J is TRBJ2-7 and V is TRBV7-2; 7 nucleotides agree with TRBD1. Germline assignment: CDR1 SGHTA and CDR2 FQGNSA. The length of the CDR3 is 19 residues. The trim removed 5 bases at V and 3 bases at J, leaving 22 bases unmatched.

The DNA for the CDR3 is TGCGCCAGCAGCCCTCCCCGGACGGTGGACAATGAGCAGTTCTTC. It codes for CASSPPRTVDNEQFF. The rearrangement links TRBV5-1 to TRBJ2-1; D unresolved. The CDR3 loop spans 15 amino acids. Germline V gene sequence: CDR1 SGHRS, CDR2 YFSETQ. Trimming left V 4 bases short and J 5 bases short, with 16 bases between.

The CDR3 bases are TGCGCCAGCAGCTTGAGGTTAGGTAGTGTCGAGCAGTACTTC. Encoded protein: CASSLRLGSVEQYF. The chain recombines TRBV5-1 with TRBJ2-5, with D uncertain. Matching the DNA end better, TRBJ2-7 makes the J call doubtful. This CDR3 spans 14 amino acids. Looked up from germline, CDR1 is SGHRS and CDR2 is YFSETQ.